The 31 T cell receptor beta chains presented below share a single source sample, sequenced in a study of T-cell reconstitution after alpha-beta-depleted transplantation in children. Unique molecular identifiers were used to barcode this TCRbeta library. TCRdb re-analysed the PCR reads in MiXCR, keeping a single row per CDR3 protein. The table records about 500,000 distinct CDR3 sequences, approximately 32% of them present only once. The sequencing used PBMCs from the stem cell graft donor, collected from the stem cell graft. Receptor source: a human donor who donated a stem cell graft to a child with aplastic anemia.

This clonotype was detected only a few times. This chain joins TRBV29-1 and TRBJ1-2; 12 bases align to TRBD1. CDR3 length: 14 amino acids. V lost 6 bases to trimming and J lost 6 bases; unmatched junction nucleotides: 8. Germline lookup yields CDR1 SQVTM and CDR2 ANQGSEA. CDR3 sequence reads: CSVGPGQGADGYTF. The CDR3 DNA reads as TGCAGCGTGGGACCGGGACAGGGGGCAGATGGCTACACCTTC.

This clonotype was seen a few times. The chain employs TRBV7-9 and TRBJ1-2; no clear D gene. CDR1 and CDR2 (germline): SEHNR, FQNEAQ (reference sequence). Trimming removed 8 bases from V and 2 bases from J, with 12 bases in between. CDR3 size: 13 residues. In nucleotides, the CDR3 is TGTGCCAGCGACGGGCCTAGAAACTATGGCTACACCTTC. This gives the protein CASDGPRNYGYTF. Filled out from reference TRBV7-9 and TRBJ1-2, the complete variable domain reads DTGVSQNPRHKITKRGQNVTFRCDPISEHNRLYWYRQTLGQGPEFLTYFQNEAQLEKSRLLSDRFSAERPKGSFSTLEIQRTEQGDSAMYLCASDGPRNYGYTFGSGTRLTVV.

This clonotype was counted between two and nine times. CDR3 in amino acids: CASSSHGGELYGYTF. CDR3 nucleotides: TGTGCCAGCAGTTCCCACGGTGGGGAGCTCTATGGCTACACCTTC. The chain carries TRBV28 and TRBJ1-2; D call uncertain. Deletions cut 4 bases from V and 4 bases from J, with 16 bases between. The CDR3 length is 15 residues. Germline loops: CDR1 MDHEN, CDR2 SYDVKM.

The chain has TRBV12-3 or TRBV12-4 and TRBJ2-5; D is possibly TRBD2 (6 bases). Trimming took 6 bases from V and 5 from J, leaving 13 bases between them. The CDR3 consists of 13 residues. CDR3 DNA: TGTGCCAGCAGGGACCTAGCGAGGGAGACCCAGTACTTC. Protein: CASRDLARETQYF.

The chain has TRBV12-5 and TRBJ2-5; 10 bases line up with TRBD2. The germline V gene has CDR1 LGHNT and CDR2 FRNRAP. The CDR3 spans 15 residues. Trimming removed 6 bases from V and 5 bases from J; junction bases left unmatched: 9. CDR3 in DNA: TGTGCTAGTGGCCGCTCTAGCGGGAGTGTCGAGACCCAGTACTTC. Its protein product is CASGRSSGSVETQYF.

This clonotype turned up a few times. The rearrangement uses TRBV29-1 and TRBJ1-1, with 11 nucleotides matching TRBD1. There are 15 residues in the CDR3. Germline-derived CDR1 and CDR2 are SQVTM and ANQGSEA. V was clipped by 0 bases and J by 4 bases; unmatched bases: 4. CDR3 in DNA: TGCAGCGTTGAAGATCGGACAGGGGGCGTCACTGAAGCTTTCTTT. Amino acids: CSVEDRTGGVTEAFF.

J is TRBJ1-1 and V is TRBV29-1; no clear D. Trimming removed 0 bases from V and 3 bases from J, with 11 bases in between. Germline V CDR1 and CDR2: SQVTM, ANQGSEA. This CDR3 has 14 residues. The CDR3 spells CSVEDAGIYTEAFF. For the CDR3, the DNA is TGCAGCGTTGAAGATGCGGGGATCTACACTGAAGCTTTCTTT.

Here the CDR3 reads CARSFLQRQPQHF. The CDR3, as DNA: TGTGCCAGAAGCTTCCTACAACGGCAGCCCCAGCATTTT. This sequence joins TRBV5-3 and TRBJ1-5; no clear D. TRBV5-3 is filed as an ORF, its function uncertain. V was clipped by 2 bases and J by 7 bases, with 10 bases between them. The CDR3 covers 13 residues.

The rearrangement uses TRBV6-6 and TRBJ1-1; 9 nucleotides align to TRBD1. The germline V gene has CDR1 MNHNY and CDR2 SVGAGI (reference sequence). V dropped 5 bases and J dropped 7; count of bases not matched to a gene: 5. The CDR3 covers 13 residues. The CDR3 DNA reads TGTGCCAGCAGTCGGGACAGGGTGGATGAAGCTTTCTTT. This sequence encodes CASSRDRVDEAFF.

This chain connects TRBV28 to TRBJ2-1; a possible D gene is TRBD1 (5 bases). This CDR3 contains 15 residues. The V end lost 3 bases, the J end lost 6 bases, and 15 bases lay between the germline ends. Germline V CDR1 and CDR2: MDHEN, SYDVKM. The CDR3 loop reads CASSFRQPTGNEQFF. The CDR3 DNA reads as TGTGCCAGCAGTTTTCGACAGCCGACGGGCAATGAGCAGTTCTTC.

The rearrangement joins TRBV18 to TRBJ1-5; D remains ambiguous. Germline V gene lookup returns CDR1 KGHSH and CDR2 LQKENI. The CDR3 is 15 residues long. V was shortened by 0 bases and J by 7 bases, with 13 bases between the two germline ends. CDR3 in amino acids: CASSPPGREGQPQHF. The CDR3 nucleotides read TGTGCCAGCTCACCACCAGGTAGGGAAGGCCAGCCCCAGCATTTT.

The J gene is TRBJ2-3, the V gene TRBV9; no clear D. Germline assignment: CDR1 SGDLS and CDR2 YYNGEE. The CDR3 loop spans 14 amino acids. Trimming took 0 bases from V and 6 from J, leaving 11 bases between them. The DNA of the CDR3 is TGTGCCAGCAGCGTAGAAGGCTCCTTGGATACGCAGTATTTT. Its translation is CASSVEGSLDTQYF.

This clonotype occurred a few times. This sequence joins TRBV7-3 and TRBJ2-3; no firm D call. This CDR3 is 16 amino acids long. The germline V and J ends were trimmed by 5 bases and 2 bases, with 17 bases remaining between them. The germline V gene has CDR1 SGHTA and CDR2 FQGTGA. This CDR3 reads CASSRSGSRFTDTQYF. The CDR3 coding sequence is TGTGCCAGCAGCCGATCCGGGTCCAGATTCACAGATACGCAGTATTTT.

V is TRBV24-1 and J is TRBJ2-1; D gene ambiguous. V gave up 4 bases and J gave up 8 bases, with 5 bases separating them. Germline CDR1 is KGHDR and CDR2 is SFDVKD. This CDR3 has 11 amino acids. The CDR3 is CATSERDEQFF. CDR3 nucleotide sequence: TGTGCCACCAGTGAAAGGGATGAGCAGTTCTTC.

The V call is TRBV12-3 or TRBV12-4, the J call TRBJ1-2; possibly TRBD1 for D (6 bases). The CDR3 is 14 amino acids. Trimming took off 3 bases at V and 6 bases at J, with 14 bases between the two ends. The CDR3 region is CASSFRGPYDGYTF. DNA of the CDR3: TGTGCCAGCAGTTTCAGGGGCCCGTATGATGGCTACACCTTC.

A few counts support this clonotype. The genes are TRBV30 and TRBJ1-5, with D possibly matching TRBD1 (5 bases). Germline CDR1 is GTSNPN and CDR2 is SVGIG (reference sequence). V was trimmed by 2 bases and J by 0 bases, leaving 8 bases between them. CDR3 length equals 14 residues. The CDR3 sequence: CAWSRQSSNQPQHF. CDR3 DNA sequence: TGTGCCTGGAGTCGACAGAGTAGCAATCAGCCCCAGCATTTT. Variable domain in full (rest from reference TRBV30 and TRBJ1-5): SQTIHQWPATLVQPVGSPLSLECTVEGTSNPNLYWYRQAAGRGLQLLFYSVGIGQISSEVPQNLSASRPQDRQFILSSKKLLLSDSGFYLCAWSRQSSNQPQHFGDGTRLSIL.

A note on this clonotype: One end of the junction is discordant with germline, which a read error may explain. The V call is TRBV29-1, the J call TRBJ1-2; tentatively, D is TRBD1 (6 bases). Germline V gene lookup returns CDR1 SQVTM and CDR2 ANQGSEA. The CDR3 covers 10 residues. CDR3 protein: CSVESLDRSF. The CDR3 nucleotides are TGCAGCGTTGAAAGTTTGGACAGATCTTTC.

This clonotype has a handful of counts. V is TRBV6-1 and J is TRBJ2-7; 7 bases align to TRBD1. Germline values: CDR1 MNHNS, CDR2 SASEGT. The CDR3 contains 14 residues. J was trimmed by 3 bases and V by 1 base; bases with no gene match: 3. CDR3 residues: CASSEGAGGYEQYV. Written as DNA, the CDR3 is TGTGCCAGCAGTGAAGGGGCAGGGGGCTACGAGCAGTACGTC.

A few counts support this clonotype. The chain carries TRBV20-1 and TRBJ2-7; D gene uncertain. The CDR3 spans 11 residues. Between the trimmed V and J ends, which lost 3 bases and 5 bases, there was a span of 8 bases. Germline V gene data show CDR1 as DFQATT and CDR2 as SNEGSKA (reference sequence). CDR3: CSARDGDEQYV. The CDR3 nucleotides read TGCAGTGCTAGGGATGGGGACGAGCAGTACGTC.

V and J are TRBV7-2 and TRBJ1-1; no definite D call. The germline CDR1 and CDR2 sequences are SGHTA and FQGNSA. The CDR3 extends over 12 amino acids. Trimming removed 5 bases from V and 7 bases from J, with 11 bases in between. The CDR3 here is CASSPTNDEAFF. In nucleotides, the CDR3 is TGTGCCAGCAGCCCGACAAATGATGAAGCTTTCTTT.

This clonotype was seen only a few times. This chain uses TRBV7-3 with TRBJ1-1; no clear D gene. The CDR3 contains 15 residues. Germline CDR1 and CDR2: SGHTA and FQGTGA. V lost 0 bases to trimming and J lost 1 base, with 9 bases between them. DNA of the CDR3: TGTGCCAGCAGCTTAACACCCTTAGAGAACACTGAAGCTTTCTTT. Its translation: CASSLTPLENTEAFF.

This CDR3 is CAIRDLTRYDTQYF. In nucleotides, the CDR3 is TGCGCCATCCGGGACCTGACCCGCTACGATACGCAGTATTTT. The rearrangement joins TRBV5-1 to TRBJ2-3; D tentatively fits TRBD1 or TRBD2 (5 bases each). Germline CDR1 is SGHRS and CDR2 is YFSETQ. CDR3 length: 14 amino acids. V was cut by 9 bases and J by 6 bases, with 20 bases left in between.

The chain joins TRBV7-6 to TRBJ1-1, with D hard to call. The length of the CDR3 is 16 residues. V was trimmed by 1 base and J by 5 bases, leaving 17 bases between them. CDR1 is SGHVS and CDR2 is FNYEAQ in the germline V gene. The CDR3 nucleotides read TGTGCCAGCAGCTTAGGAATTGAGGCAGCGGTAACTGAAGCTTTCTTT. Its protein is CASSLGIEAAVTEAFF.

This CDR3 is CSAPTRLASVPIQYF. CDR3 nucleotide sequence: TGCAGTGCTCCGACGAGACTAGCCTCAGTCCCCATTCAGTACTTC. The chain carries TRBV20-1 and TRBJ2-4, with 7 bases lining up with TRBD2. Germline V gene sequence: CDR1 DFQATT, CDR2 SNEGSKA (reference sequence). The junction had 16 bases not matched to a gene; V was cut back by 5 bases and J by 9 bases. The CDR3 contains 15 residues.

This chain links TRBV6-5 with TRBJ1-5; D unclear. The CDR3 consists of 14 residues. Trimming shortened V by 1 base and J by 6 bases, and 10 bases separated the two germline ends. Germline CDR1 reads MNHEY; CDR2 reads SVGAGI. The CDR3 region is CASSYYPGTQPQHF. The CDR3 DNA is TGTGCCAGCAGTTACTATCCGGGCACTCAGCCCCAGCATTTT.

The chain recombines TRBV20-1 with TRBJ2-3, with 7 bases identical to TRBD2. The germline gives CDR1 DFQATT, CDR2 SNEGSKA (reference sequence). The CDR3 consists of 13 residues. The V segment lost 6 bases and the J segment 10 bases; nucleotides outside the gene matches: 13. The CDR3 DNA sequence: TGCAGTGCCCCCCCAGCGGGAAGCTCTGCGCAGTATTTT. Its translation is CSAPPAGSSAQYF.

This clonotype was recorded a few times. The chain recombines TRBV7-2 with TRBJ2-1; 9 nucleotides match TRBD2. Germline V gene data show CDR1 as SGHTA and CDR2 as FQGNSA. CDR3 length: 14 amino acids. After removal of 2 bases from V and 10 bases from J, the junction contained 6 bases not matched to a gene. The CDR3 loop reads CASSLIAGVPEQFF. DNA for the CDR3: TGTGCCAGCAGCTTAATAGCGGGAGTTCCCGAGCAGTTCTTC. Complete variable domain (other parts from reference TRBV7-2 and TRBJ2-1): GAGVSQSPSNKVTEKGKDVELRCDPISGHTALYWYRQSLGQGLEFLIYFQGNSAPDKSGLPSDRFSAERTGGSVSTLTIQRTQQEDSAVYLCASSLIAGVPEQFFGPGTRLTVL.

This clonotype was detected a few times. This chain connects TRBV7-2 to TRBJ2-2; TRBD2 agrees at 11 bases. CDR3 length equals 16 residues. Germline V CDR1 and CDR2: SGHTA, FQGNSA. V trimming: 5 bases; J trimming: 7 bases; junction bases outside the gene matches: 9. The CDR3 loop reads CASSRRLAGRNGELFF. Written as DNA, the CDR3 is TGTGCCAGCAGCCGCAGACTAGCGGGAAGAAACGGGGAGCTGTTTTTT.

The rearrangement uses TRBV11-3 and TRBJ2-5, with a tentative D call TRBD1 (6 bases). The ends were cut back, 1 base at V and 5 bases at J, with 14 bases in the middle. The germline CDR1 and CDR2 sequences are SGHNT and YENEEA. CDR3 size: 15 residues. CDR3 sequence reads: CASSLVNIRGETQYF. DNA for the CDR3: TGTGCCAGCAGCTTAGTCAACATAAGGGGGGAGACCCAGTACTTC.

The chain has TRBV7-2 and TRBJ2-3; a weak D match, TRBD2 (6 bases). The CDR3 covers 16 residues. Deletions cut 3 bases from V and 2 bases from J, with 15 bases between. From germline, CDR1 is SGHTA and CDR2 FQGNSA. The CDR3 bases are TGTGCCAGCAGCTTGACCGGGACTCCGAACACAGATACGCAGTATTTT. Protein sequence: CASSLTGTPNTDTQYF.

The chain links TRBV20-1 to TRBJ2-3; 11 nucleotides agree with TRBD2. Unmatched junction bases numbered 8, after V lost 3 bases and J lost 0 bases. This CDR3 comprises 17 residues. Germline CDR1 and CDR2: DFQATT and SNEGSKA (reference sequence). DNA for the CDR3: TGCAGTGCTAGTCCTGGGACTAGCGGAACTAGCACAGATACGCAGTATTTT. Translated, it gives CSASPGTSGTSTDTQYF.